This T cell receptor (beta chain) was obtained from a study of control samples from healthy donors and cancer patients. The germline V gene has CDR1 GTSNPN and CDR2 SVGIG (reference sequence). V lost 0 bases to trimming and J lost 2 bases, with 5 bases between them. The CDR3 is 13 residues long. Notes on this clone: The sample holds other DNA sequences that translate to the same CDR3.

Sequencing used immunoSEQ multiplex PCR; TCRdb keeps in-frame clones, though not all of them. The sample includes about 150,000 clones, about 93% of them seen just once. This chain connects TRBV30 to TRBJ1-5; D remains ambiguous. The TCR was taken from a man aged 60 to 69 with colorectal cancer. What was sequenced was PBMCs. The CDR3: CAWSVRGNQPQHF. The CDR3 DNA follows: TGTGCCTGGAGTGTTAGGGGCAATCAGCCCCAGCATTTT.